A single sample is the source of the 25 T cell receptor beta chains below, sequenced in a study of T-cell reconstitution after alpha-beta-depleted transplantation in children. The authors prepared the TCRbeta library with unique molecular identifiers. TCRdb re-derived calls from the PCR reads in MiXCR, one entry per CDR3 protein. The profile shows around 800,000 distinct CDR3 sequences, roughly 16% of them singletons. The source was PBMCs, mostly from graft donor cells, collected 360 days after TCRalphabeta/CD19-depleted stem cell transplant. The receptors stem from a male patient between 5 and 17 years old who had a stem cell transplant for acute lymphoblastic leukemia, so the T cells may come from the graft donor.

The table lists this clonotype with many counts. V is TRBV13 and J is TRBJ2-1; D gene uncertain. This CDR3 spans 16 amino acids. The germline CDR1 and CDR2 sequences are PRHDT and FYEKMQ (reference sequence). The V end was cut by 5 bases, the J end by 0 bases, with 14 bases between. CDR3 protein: CASSLRPLPSYNEQFF. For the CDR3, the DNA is TGTGCCAGCAGCCTAAGACCCCTCCCCTCCTACAATGAGCAGTTCTTC.

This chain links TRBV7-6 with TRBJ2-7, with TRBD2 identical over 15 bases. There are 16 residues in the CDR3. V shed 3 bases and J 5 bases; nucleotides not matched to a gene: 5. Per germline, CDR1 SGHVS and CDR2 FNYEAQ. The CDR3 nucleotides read TGTGCCAGCAGCTTGGGACTAGCGGGAGGTGTCCACGAGCAGTACTTC. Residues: CASSLGLAGGVHEQYF. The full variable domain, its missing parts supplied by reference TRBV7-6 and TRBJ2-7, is GAGVSQSPRYKVTKRGQDVALRCDPISGHVSLYWYRQALGQGPEFLTYFNYEAQQDKSGLPNDRFSAERPEGSISTLTIQRTEQRDSAMYRCASSLGLAGGVHEQYFGPGTRLTVT.

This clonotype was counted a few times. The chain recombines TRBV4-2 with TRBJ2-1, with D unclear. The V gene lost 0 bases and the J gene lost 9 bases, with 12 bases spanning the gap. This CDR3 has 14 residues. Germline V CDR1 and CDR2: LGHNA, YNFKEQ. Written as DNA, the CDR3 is TGTGCCAGCAGCCAAGATATAAGGAGAGGTGAGCAGTTCTTC. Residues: CASSQDIRRGEQFF.

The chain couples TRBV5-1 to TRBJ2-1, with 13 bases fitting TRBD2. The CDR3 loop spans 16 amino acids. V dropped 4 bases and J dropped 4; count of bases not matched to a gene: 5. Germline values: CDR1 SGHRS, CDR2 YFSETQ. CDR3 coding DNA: TGCGCCAGCAGCGTTGGGACTAGCGGGGCTTACAATGAGCAGTTCTTC. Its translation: CASSVGTSGAYNEQFF.

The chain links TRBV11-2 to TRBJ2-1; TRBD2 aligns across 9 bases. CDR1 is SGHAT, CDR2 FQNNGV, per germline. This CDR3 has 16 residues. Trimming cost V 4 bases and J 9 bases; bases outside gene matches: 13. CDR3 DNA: TGTGCCAGCAGCTCCCTTGCGGGAGGGCCCGGGTTTGAGCAGTTCTTC. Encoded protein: CASSSLAGGPGFEQFF.

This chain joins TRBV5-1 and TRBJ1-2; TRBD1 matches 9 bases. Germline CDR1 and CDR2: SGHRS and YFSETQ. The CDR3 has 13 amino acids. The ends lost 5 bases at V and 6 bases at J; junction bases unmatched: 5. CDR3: CASRKTGGDGYTF. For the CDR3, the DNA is TGCGCCAGCAGGAAAACAGGGGGCGATGGCTACACCTTC.

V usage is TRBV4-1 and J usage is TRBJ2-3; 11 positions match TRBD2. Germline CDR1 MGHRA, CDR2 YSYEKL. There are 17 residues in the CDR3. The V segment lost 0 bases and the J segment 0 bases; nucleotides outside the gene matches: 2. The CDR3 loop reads CASSQDSSGRSTDTQYF. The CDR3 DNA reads TGCGCCAGCAGCCAAGATTCTAGCGGGAGGAGCACAGATACGCAGTATTTT.

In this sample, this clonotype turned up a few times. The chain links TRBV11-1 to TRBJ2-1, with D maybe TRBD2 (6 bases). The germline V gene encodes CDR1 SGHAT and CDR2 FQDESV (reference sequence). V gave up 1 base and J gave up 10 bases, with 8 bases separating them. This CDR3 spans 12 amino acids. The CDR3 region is CASSLEREEQFF. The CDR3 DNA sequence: TGTGCCAGCAGCTTAGAACGGGAGGAGCAGTTCTTC.

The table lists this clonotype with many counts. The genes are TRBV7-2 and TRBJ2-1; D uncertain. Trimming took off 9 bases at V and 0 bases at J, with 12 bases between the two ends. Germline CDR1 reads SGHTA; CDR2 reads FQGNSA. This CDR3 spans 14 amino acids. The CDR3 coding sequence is TGTGCCAGTATCCCTGAGCGCTCCTACAATGAGCAGTTCTTC. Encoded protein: CASIPERSYNEQFF.

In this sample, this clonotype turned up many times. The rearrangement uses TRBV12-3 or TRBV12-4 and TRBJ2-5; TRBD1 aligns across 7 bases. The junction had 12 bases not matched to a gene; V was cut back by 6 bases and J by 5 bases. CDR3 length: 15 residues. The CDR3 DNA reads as TGTGCCAGCAGACGAAGGGGGCTTTCAAGGGAGACCCAGTACTTC. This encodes CASRRRGLSRETQYF.

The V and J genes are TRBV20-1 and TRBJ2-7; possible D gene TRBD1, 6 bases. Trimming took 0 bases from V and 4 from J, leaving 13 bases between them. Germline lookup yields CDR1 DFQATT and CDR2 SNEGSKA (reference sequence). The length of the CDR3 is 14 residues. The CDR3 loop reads CSARDLGGRYEQYF. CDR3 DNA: TGCAGTGCTAGAGATCTTGGGGGCCGGTACGAGCAGTACTTC.

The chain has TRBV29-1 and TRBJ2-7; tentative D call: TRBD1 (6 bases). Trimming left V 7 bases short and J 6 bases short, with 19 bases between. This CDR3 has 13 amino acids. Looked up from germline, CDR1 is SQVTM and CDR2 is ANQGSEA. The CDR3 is CSATGTHGSEQYF. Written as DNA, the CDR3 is TGCAGCGCAACCGGGACACATGGTTCCGAGCAGTACTTC.

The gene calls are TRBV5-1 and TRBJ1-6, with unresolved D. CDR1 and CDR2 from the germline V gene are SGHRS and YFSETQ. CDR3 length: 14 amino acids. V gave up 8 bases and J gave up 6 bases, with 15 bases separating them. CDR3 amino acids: CASRADGVNSPLHF. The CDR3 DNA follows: TGCGCCAGTCGGGCGGATGGGGTTAATTCACCCCTCCACTTT.

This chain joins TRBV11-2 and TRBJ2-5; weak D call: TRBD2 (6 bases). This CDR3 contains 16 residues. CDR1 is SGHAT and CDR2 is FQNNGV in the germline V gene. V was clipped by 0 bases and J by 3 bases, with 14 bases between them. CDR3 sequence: CASSLESGLAKETQYF. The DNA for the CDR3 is TGTGCCAGCAGCTTAGAATCGGGACTGGCAAAAGAGACCCAGTACTTC.

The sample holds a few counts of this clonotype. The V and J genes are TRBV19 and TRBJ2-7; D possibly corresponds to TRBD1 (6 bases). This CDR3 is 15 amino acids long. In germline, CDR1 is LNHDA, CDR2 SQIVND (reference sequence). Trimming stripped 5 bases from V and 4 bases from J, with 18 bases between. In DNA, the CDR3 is TGTGCCAGTAGTGCGTACAGGGATCCCCCTTACGAGCAGTACTTC. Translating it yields CASSAYRDPPYEQYF. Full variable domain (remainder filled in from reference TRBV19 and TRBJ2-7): DGGITQSPKYLFRKEGQNVTLSCEQNLNHDAMYWYRQDPGQGLRLIYYSQIVNDFQKGDIAEGYSVSREKKESFPLTVTSAQKNPTAFYLCASSAYRDPPYEQYFGPGTRLTVT.

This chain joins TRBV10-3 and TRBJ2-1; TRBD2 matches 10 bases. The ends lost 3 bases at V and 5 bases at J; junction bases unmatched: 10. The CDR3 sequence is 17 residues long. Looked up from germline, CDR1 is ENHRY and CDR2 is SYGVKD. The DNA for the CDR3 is TGTGCCATCAGTGAACCAAGGACTAGCGGTCTGAACAATGAGCAGTTCTTC. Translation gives CAISEPRTSGLNNEQFF.

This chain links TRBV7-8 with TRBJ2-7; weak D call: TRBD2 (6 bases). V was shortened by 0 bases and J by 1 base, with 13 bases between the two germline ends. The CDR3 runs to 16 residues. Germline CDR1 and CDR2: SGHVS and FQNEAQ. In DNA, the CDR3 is TGTGCCAGCAGCTTAGCGACGGCGGGGACTTCCTACGAGCAGTACTTC. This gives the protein CASSLATAGTSYEQYF.

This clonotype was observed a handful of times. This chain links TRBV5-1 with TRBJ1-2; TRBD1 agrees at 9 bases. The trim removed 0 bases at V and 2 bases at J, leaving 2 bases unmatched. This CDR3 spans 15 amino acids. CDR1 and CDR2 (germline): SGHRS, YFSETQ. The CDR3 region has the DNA TGCGCCAGCAGCTTGGAAACAGGGGGCAACTATGGCTACACCTTC. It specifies CASSLETGGNYGYTF. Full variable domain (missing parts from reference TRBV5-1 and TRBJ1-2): KAGVTQTPRYLIKTRGQQVTLSCSPISGHRSVSWYQQTPGQGLQFLFEYFSETQRNKGNFPGRFSGRQFSNSRSEMNVSTLELGDSALYLCASSLETGGNYGYTFGSGTRLTVV.

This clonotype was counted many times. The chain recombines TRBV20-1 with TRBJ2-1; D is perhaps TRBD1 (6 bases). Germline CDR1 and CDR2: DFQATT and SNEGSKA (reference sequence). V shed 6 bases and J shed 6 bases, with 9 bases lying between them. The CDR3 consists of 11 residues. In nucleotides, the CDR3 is TGCAGTGCCATCAGGGGCAATGAGCAGTTCTTC. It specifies CSAIRGNEQFF.

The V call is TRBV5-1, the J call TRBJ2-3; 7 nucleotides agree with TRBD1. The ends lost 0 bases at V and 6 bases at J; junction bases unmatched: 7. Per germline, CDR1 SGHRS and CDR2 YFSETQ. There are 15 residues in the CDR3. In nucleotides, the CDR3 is TGCGCCAGCAGCTTGGACAGGGGAACGCGGGATACGCAGTATTTT. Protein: CASSLDRGTRDTQYF.

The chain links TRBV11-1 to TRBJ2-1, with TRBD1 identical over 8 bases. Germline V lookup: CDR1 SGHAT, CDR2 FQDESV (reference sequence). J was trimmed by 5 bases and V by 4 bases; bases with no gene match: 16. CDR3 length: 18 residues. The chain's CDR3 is CASSSGFSRDRRNNEQFF. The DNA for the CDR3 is TGTGCCAGCAGCTCTGGATTCTCTAGGGACAGGAGGAACAATGAGCAGTTCTTC. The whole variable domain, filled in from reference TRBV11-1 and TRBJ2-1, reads EAEVAQSPRYKITEKSQAVAFWCDPISGHATLYWYRQILGQGPELLVQFQDESVVDDSQLPKDRFSAERLKGVDSTLKIQPAELGDSAMYLCASSSGFSRDRRNNEQFFGPGTRLTVL.

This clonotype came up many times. In nucleotides, the CDR3 is TGTGCCAGCAGTGAATTCGGTGGAGAGACCCAGTACTTC. This codes for CASSEFGGETQYF. This chain uses TRBV25-1 with TRBJ2-5, with no clear D. The germline V gene has CDR1 MGHDK and CDR2 SYGVNS. This CDR3 has 13 residues. V was trimmed by 1 base and J by 4 bases, leaving 7 bases between them.

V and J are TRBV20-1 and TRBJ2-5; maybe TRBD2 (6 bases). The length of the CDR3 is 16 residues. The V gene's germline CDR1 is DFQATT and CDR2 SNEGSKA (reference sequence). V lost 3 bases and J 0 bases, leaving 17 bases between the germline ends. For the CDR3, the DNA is TGCAGTGCTAGCCCCGGGACTTTTCCCTACCAAGAGACCCAGTACTTC. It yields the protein CSASPGTFPYQETQYF.

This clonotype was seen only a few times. CDR3 DNA sequence: TGCGCCAGCAGCGACGGACAGGGGTCGAGCTCCTACAATGAGCAGTTCTTC. This codes for CASSDGQGSSSYNEQFF. The chain uses TRBV4-1 and TRBJ2-1; 9 bases are a match to TRBD1. The germline gives CDR1 MGHRA, CDR2 YSYEKL. Losses at the gene ends were 5 bases for V and 0 bases for J; bases not matched to a gene: 8. This CDR3 spans 17 amino acids.

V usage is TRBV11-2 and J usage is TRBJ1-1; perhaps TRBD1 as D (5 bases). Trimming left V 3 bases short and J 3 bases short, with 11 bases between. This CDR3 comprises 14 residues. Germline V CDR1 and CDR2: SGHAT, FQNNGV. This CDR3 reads CASSFRKGYTEAFF. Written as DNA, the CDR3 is TGTGCCAGCAGCTTCAGAAAGGGGTACACTGAAGCTTTCTTT.